Sequencing of this T cell receptor (beta chain) was carried out in a study of blood T cell repertoires in COVID-19. Study as a whole: Italy, Spain and the United States were the sources of the convalescent and acute COVID-19 samples. Sources were T cells, B-cell-depleted T cells, or PBMCs; the material itself was cDNA or gDNA.

Patients at the Seattle site were enrolled during active infection and followed longitudinally. Original handling: Nucleated cell number was recorded as an estimate derived from reference gene primer amplification. Only in-frame clones appear in the TCRdb table, and some are missing; sequencing was by immunoSEQ multiplex PCR. V and J calls and clone size are given by that table; D and trimming were obtained from the DNA. The profile shows approximately 350,000 clones, about nine tenths of them singletons. V lost 5 bases, J lost 5 bases, and 9 bases stayed unmatched. The CDR3 has 18 residues. Germline CDR1 and CDR2: SGHTA and FQGNSA.

Source material: peripheral blood. The clonotype originates from a woman aged 50 to 60 with COVID-19, enrolled during active disease. The genes are TRBV7-2 and TRBJ2-2, with 15 bases matching TRBD2. CDR3 amino acids: CASSLGTSGRRVTGELFF. CDR3 nucleotides: TGTGCCAGCAGCCTCGGGACTAGCGGGAGGAGGGTAACCGGGGAGCTGTTTTTT. The variable domain in full, with the rest retrieved from reference TRBV7-2 and TRBJ2-2, is GAGVSQSPSNKVTEKGKDVELRCDPISGHTALYWYRQSLGQGLEFLIYFQGNSAPDKSGLPSDRFSAERTGGSVSTLTIQRTQQEDSAVYLCASSLGTSGRRVTGELFFGEGSRLTVL.